Listed here are 17 T cell receptor beta chains from one sample, sequenced in a study of shared clonotypes between healthy human individuals. CD45RO-negative, CCR7-selected cells formed the naive CD8 fraction, which excluded terminally differentiated effector memory CD45RA+ cells. Only in-frame clones appear in the TCRdb table, and some are missing; sequencing was by immunoSEQ multiplex PCR. The table shows fewer than 1 million clones, with about 96% occurring only once. The material sequenced was naive CD8+ T cells sorted from blood. Source of these receptors: a man aged 25 to 45 in good health.

The CDR3 DNA reads as TGTGCCAGCAGCGACCCCGGGACTAGCGGAGCCCGAGAGACCCAGTACTTC. Translated, it gives CASSDPGTSGARETQYF. The chain joins TRBV5-5 to TRBJ2-5; the match to TRBD2 covers 11 bases. The germline gives CDR1 SGHKS, CDR2 YYEKEE (reference sequence). The V segment lost 4 bases and the J segment 4 bases; nucleotides outside the gene matches: 12. The CDR3 has 17 amino acids. Full variable domain (missing parts from reference TRBV5-5 and TRBJ2-5): DAGVTQSPTHLIKTRGQQVTLRCSPISGHKSVSWYQQVLGQGPQFIFQYYEKEERGRGNFPDRFSARQFPNYSSELNVNALLLGDSALYLCASSDPGTSGARETQYFGPGTRLLVL.

The chain employs TRBV7-6 and TRBJ2-3; no clear D gene. The CDR3 has 11 residues. V was pared by 8 bases and J by 2 bases, with 5 bases between. The germline V gene has CDR1 SGHVS and CDR2 FNYEAQ. The CDR3 reads CASGNTDTQYF. In DNA, the CDR3 is TGTGCCAGCGGGAACACAGATACGCAGTATTTT.

In its sample, this clone was seen once. The J gene is TRBJ1-5, the V gene TRBV2; D is undetermined. Germline V gives CDR1 SNHLY, CDR2 FYNNEI. The V and J ends lost 7 bases and 7 bases respectively, with 14 bases between them. The CDR3 length is 13 residues. Here the CDR3 reads CASITARGQPQHF. The CDR3 coding sequence is TGTGCCAGCATCACTGCTCGAGGACAGCCCCAGCATTTT. Full variable domain (rest looked up from reference TRBV2 and TRBJ1-5): EPEVTQTPSHQVTQMGQEVILRCVPISNHLYFYWYRQILGQKVEFLVSFYNNEISEKSEIFDDQFSVERPDGSNFTLKIRSTKLEDSAMYFCASITARGQPQHFGDGTRLSIL.

The chain uses TRBV27 and TRBJ2-7; 9 bases agree with TRBD1. The CDR3 extends over 16 amino acids. Germline loops: CDR1 MNHEY, CDR2 SMNVEV (reference sequence). The V segment lost 2 bases and the J segment 1 base; nucleotides outside the gene matches: 6. This chain's CDR3 is CASSLAGGTGSYEQYF. CDR3 in DNA: TGTGCCAGCAGTTTAGCCGGCGGGACAGGGTCCTACGAGCAGTACTTC.

The chain recombines TRBV9 with TRBJ2-7; D may be TRBD1 or TRBD2 (5 bases each). Trimming took off 5 bases at V and 1 base at J, with 16 bases between the two ends. Germline-derived CDR1 and CDR2 are SGDLS and YYNGEE. CDR3 length equals 15 residues. In DNA, the CDR3 is TGTGCCAGCAGTCCGTTTGGGGACGATTCCTACGAGCAGTACTTC. It codes for CASSPFGDDSYEQYF.

The rearrangement joins TRBV7-8 to TRBJ1-4, with a weak D call TRBD1 (5 bases). V gave up 3 bases and J gave up 8 bases, with 10 bases separating them. The germline V gene has CDR1 SGHVS and CDR2 FQNEAQ. This CDR3 contains 13 residues. The CDR3 sequence is CASSFMGREKLFF. The DNA for the CDR3 is TGTGCCAGCAGCTTTATGGGACGGGAAAAACTGTTTTTT. Supplemented by reference TRBV7-8 and TRBJ1-4, the full variable domain reads GAGVSQSPRYKVAKRGQDVALRCDPISGHVSLFWYQQALGQGPEFLTYFQNEAQLDKSGLPSDRFFAERPEGSVSTLKIQRTQQEDSAVYLCASSFMGREKLFFGSGTQLSVL.

This clone appeared once. The same CDR3 also results from other DNA sequences found in this sample. The chain carries TRBV7-9 and TRBJ2-1; no firm D call. The CDR3 is made up of 13 amino acids. With 4 bases removed from V and 0 bases from J, the gap between germline ends came to 4 bases. The germline V gene encodes CDR1 SEHNR and CDR2 FQNEAQ (reference sequence). CDR3: CASSSSSYNEQFF. The CDR3 DNA reads TGTGCCAGCAGCTCTAGCTCCTACAATGAGCAGTTCTTC.

About this clone itself: The same CDR3 can be traced to other DNA sequences in this sample. The gene calls are TRBV5-1 and TRBJ2-7; D uncertain. CDR1 is SGHRS, CDR2 YFSETQ, per germline. Trimming cost V 0 bases and J 4 bases, with 8 bases left between them. The CDR3 has 13 residues. CDR3 sequence reads: CASSLAIGYEQYF. The DNA for the CDR3 is TGCGCCAGCAGCTTGGCCATAGGGTACGAGCAGTACTTC.

The chain joins TRBV6-5 to TRBJ2-1; a possible D gene is TRBD2 (5 bases). The CDR3 runs to 14 residues. The V and J ends lost 1 base and 5 bases respectively, with 9 bases between them. Germline assignment: CDR1 MNHEY and CDR2 SVGAGI. In nucleotides, the CDR3 is TGTGCCAGCAGTTACTTCAGCGGCCACAATGAGCAGTTCTTC. As protein: CASSYFSGHNEQFF.

This chain links TRBV11-2 with TRBJ2-3; TRBD2 might be the D (5 bases). Trimming shortened V by 0 bases and J by 2 bases, and 15 bases separated the two germline ends. This CDR3 contains 17 residues. Germline V gene data show CDR1 as SGHAT and CDR2 as FQNNGV. CDR3 coding DNA: TGTGCCAGCAGCTTAGACGGAGCTAGCTCCGTCACAGATACGCAGTATTTT. Translation gives CASSLDGASSVTDTQYF.

This sequence joins TRBV11-2 and TRBJ2-1, with 7 bases identical to TRBD2. The CDR3 has 16 amino acids. The germline V gene encodes CDR1 SGHAT and CDR2 FQNNGV. After removal of 6 bases from V and 12 bases from J, the junction contained 20 bases not matched to a gene. In DNA form, the CDR3 reads TGTGCCAGCAGTTCAGAGGGCGAGGGAGGGCTGGTGGGGCAGTTCTTC. Protein product: CASSSEGEGGLVGQFF. Drawing the rest from reference TRBV11-2 and TRBJ2-1, the complete variable domain is EAGVAQSPRYKIIEKRQSVAFWCNPISGHATLYWYQQILGQGPKLLIQFQNNGVVDDSQLPKDRFSAERLKGVDSTLKIQPAKLEDSAVYLCASSSEGEGGLVGQFFGPGTRLTVL.

V is TRBV5-4 and J is TRBJ2-1; tentative D call: TRBD2 (6 bases). The germline CDR1 and CDR2 sequences are SGHNT and YYREEE (reference sequence). There are 15 residues in the CDR3. Trimming removed 0 bases at V and 8 bases at J, with 15 bases between. The DNA of the CDR3 is TGTGCCAGCAGCTTGGGTTCGGGAGTGTTGGATGAGCAGTTCTTC. Protein: CASSLGSGVLDEQFF.

The chain uses TRBV10-2 and TRBJ2-7, with TRBD2 identical over 11 bases. The CDR3 loop spans 16 amino acids. Germline V gene data show CDR1 as WSHSY and CDR2 as SAAADI. V was pared by 0 bases and J by 5 bases, with 6 bases of the junction left unmatched. CDR3 sequence reads: CASSESETSGINEQYF. The CDR3 DNA reads as TGCGCCAGCAGTGAGTCTGAGACTAGCGGGATCAACGAGCAGTACTTC.

The rearrangement uses TRBV6-5 and TRBJ2-1, with a tentative D call TRBD1 (5 bases). V lost 0 bases and J lost 9, with 9 bases in between. The CDR3 consists of 13 residues. Germline loops: CDR1 MNHEY, CDR2 SVGAGI. The CDR3 region is CASSYSSRAEQFF. DNA of the CDR3: TGTGCCAGCAGTTACTCGAGCAGGGCTGAGCAGTTCTTC.

The V call is TRBV27, the J call TRBJ1-5, with 7 bases that match TRBD1. Unmatched junction bases numbered 4, after V lost 3 bases and J lost 5 bases. The CDR3 covers 14 residues. CDR1 and CDR2 (germline): MNHEY, SMNVEV (reference sequence). CDR3 nucleotide sequence: TGTGCCAGCAGTTTGACAGGGCGGGATCAGCCCCAGCATTTT. It specifies CASSLTGRDQPQHF.

Concerning this clone itself: This CDR3 is also generated by other DNA sequences in the sample. V usage is TRBV9 and J usage is TRBJ2-7; possibly TRBD2 for D (5 bases). Germline CDR1 and CDR2: SGDLS and YYNGEE. This CDR3 is 13 amino acids long. V was shortened by 0 bases and J by 2 bases, with 6 bases between the two germline ends. The CDR3 protein is CASSVDGAYEQYF. DNA for the CDR3: TGTGCCAGCAGCGTAGACGGGGCCTACGAGCAGTACTTC.

The J gene is TRBJ2-1, the V gene TRBV11-2, with D uncertain. V was clipped by 5 bases and J by 4 bases, with 15 bases between them. There are 15 residues in the CDR3. Per germline, CDR1 SGHAT and CDR2 FQNNGV. CDR3 region: CASSPDPWSYNEQFF. CDR3 bases: TGTGCCAGCAGCCCAGACCCTTGGTCTTACAATGAGCAGTTCTTC.